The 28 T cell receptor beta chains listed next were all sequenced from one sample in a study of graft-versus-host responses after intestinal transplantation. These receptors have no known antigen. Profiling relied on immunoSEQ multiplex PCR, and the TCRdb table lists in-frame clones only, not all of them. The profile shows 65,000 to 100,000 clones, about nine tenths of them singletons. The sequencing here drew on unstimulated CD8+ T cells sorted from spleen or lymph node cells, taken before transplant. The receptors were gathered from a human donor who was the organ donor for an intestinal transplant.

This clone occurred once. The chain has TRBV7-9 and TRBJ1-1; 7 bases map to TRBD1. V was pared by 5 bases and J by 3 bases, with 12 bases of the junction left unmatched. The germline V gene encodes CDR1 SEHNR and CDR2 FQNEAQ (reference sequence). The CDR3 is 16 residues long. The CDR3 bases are TGTGCCAGCAGCCTTCCCGACAGGGACATATACACTGAAGCTTTCTTT. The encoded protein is CASSLPDRDIYTEAFF.

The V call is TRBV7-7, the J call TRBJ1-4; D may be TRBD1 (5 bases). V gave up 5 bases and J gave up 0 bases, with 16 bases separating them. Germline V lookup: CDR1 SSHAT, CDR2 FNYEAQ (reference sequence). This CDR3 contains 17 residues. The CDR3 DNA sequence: TGTGCCAGCAGCCGCCGGCGGGACGCAGCAACTAATGAAAAACTGTTTTTT. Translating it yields CASSRRRDAATNEKLFF.

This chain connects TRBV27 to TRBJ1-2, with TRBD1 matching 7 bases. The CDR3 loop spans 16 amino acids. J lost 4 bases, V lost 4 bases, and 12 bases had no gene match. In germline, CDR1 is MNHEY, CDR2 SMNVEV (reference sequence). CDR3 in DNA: TGTGCCAGCAGTTCAGCCCGACAGGGTGCCCGCTATGGCTACACCTTC. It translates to CASSSARQGARYGYTF.

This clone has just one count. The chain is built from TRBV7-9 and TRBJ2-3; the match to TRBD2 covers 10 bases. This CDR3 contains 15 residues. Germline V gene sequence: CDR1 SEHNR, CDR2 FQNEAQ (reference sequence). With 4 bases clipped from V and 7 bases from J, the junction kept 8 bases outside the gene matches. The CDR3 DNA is TGTGCCAGCAGCTCGGGACTAGCGAGTTTGAATACGCAGTATTTT. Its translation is CASSSGLASLNTQYF.

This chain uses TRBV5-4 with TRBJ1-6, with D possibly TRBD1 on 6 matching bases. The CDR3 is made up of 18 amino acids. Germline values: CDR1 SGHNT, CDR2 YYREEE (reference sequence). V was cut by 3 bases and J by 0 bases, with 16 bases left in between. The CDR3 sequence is CASSYGDTRSSYNSPLHF. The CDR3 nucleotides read TGTGCCAGCAGCTATGGGGACACCAGGAGCTCCTATAATTCACCCCTCCACTTT.

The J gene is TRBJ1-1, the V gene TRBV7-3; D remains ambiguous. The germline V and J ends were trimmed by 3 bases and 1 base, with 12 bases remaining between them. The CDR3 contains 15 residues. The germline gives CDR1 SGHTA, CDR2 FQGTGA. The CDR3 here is CASSLLRRRNTEAFF. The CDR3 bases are TGTGCCAGCAGCTTGCTTCGGCGGAGGAACACTGAAGCTTTCTTT.

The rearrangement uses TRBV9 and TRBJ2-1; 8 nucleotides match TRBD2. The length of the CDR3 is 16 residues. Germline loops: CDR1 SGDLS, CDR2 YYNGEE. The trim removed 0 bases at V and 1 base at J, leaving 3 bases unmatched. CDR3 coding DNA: TGTGCCAGCAGCGTAGTGGTAGCGGGGTCCTACAATGAGCAGTTCTTC. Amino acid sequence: CASSVVVAGSYNEQFF.

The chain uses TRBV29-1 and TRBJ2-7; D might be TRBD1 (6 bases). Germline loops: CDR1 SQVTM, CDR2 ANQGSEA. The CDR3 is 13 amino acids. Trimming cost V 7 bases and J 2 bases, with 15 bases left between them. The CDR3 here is CSGRDQGTYEQYF. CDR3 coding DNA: TGCAGCGGCCGGGATCAGGGGACCTACGAGCAGTACTTC.

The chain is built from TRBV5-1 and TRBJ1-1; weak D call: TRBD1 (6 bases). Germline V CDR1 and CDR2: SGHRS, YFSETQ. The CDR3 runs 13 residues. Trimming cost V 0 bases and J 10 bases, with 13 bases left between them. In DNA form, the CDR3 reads TGCGCCAGCAGCTTGGTAGGGGGTTTTCGAGCTTTCTTT. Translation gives CASSLVGGFRAFF.

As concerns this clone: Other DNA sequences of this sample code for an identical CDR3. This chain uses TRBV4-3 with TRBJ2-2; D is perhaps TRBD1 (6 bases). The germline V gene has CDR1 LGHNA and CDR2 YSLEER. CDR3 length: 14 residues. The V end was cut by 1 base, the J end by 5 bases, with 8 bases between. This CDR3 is CASSQGTGTGELFF. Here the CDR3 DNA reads TGCGCCAGCAGCCAAGGAACAGGGACCGGGGAGCTGTTTTTT.

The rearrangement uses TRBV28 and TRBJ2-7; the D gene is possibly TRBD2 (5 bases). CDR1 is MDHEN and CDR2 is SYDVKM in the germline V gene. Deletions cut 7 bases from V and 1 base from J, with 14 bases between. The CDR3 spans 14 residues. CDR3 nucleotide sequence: TGTGCCAGCACCTCTTCCCGGGGTTCCTACGAGCAGTACTTC. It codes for CASTSSRGSYEQYF.

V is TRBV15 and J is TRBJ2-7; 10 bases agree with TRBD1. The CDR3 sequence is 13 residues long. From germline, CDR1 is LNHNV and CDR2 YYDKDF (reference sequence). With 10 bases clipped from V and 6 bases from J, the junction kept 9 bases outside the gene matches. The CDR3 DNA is TGTGCCATCGCCGGGACAGGGGTCGCCGAGCAGTACTTC. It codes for CAIAGTGVAEQYF.

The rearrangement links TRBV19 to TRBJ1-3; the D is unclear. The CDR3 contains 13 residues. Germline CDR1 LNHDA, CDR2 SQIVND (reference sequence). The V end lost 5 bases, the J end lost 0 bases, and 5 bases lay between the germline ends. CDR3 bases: TGTGCCAGTAGTTGGGCCTCTGGAAACACCATATATTTT. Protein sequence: CASSWASGNTIYF.

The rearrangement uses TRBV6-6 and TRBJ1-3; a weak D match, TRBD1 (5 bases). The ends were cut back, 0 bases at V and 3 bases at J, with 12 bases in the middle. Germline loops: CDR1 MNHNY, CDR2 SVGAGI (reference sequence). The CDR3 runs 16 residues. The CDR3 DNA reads TGTGCCAGCAGTTACTCGACAGCCCAAGGTGGAAACACCATATATTTT. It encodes CASSYSTAQGGNTIYF.

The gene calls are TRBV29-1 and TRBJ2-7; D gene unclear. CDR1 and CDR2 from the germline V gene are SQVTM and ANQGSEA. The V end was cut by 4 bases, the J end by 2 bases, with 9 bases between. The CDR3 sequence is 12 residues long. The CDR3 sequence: CSVGFAAYEQYF. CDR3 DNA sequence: TGCAGCGTTGGCTTTGCAGCCTACGAGCAGTACTTC.

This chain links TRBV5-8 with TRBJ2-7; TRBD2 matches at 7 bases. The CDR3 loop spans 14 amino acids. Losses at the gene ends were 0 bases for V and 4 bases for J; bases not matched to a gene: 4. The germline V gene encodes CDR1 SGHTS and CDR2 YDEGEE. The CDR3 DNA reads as TGTGCCAGCAGCTTGGCTAGCGGAGCGTACGAGCAGTACTTC. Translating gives CASSLASGAYEQYF.

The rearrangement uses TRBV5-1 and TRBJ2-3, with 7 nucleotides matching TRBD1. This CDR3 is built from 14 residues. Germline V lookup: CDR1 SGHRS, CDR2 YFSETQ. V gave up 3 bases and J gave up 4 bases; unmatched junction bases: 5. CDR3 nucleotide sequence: TGCGCCAGCAGCTCTACAGGGGCCCCAGATACGCAGTATTTT. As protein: CASSSTGAPDTQYF. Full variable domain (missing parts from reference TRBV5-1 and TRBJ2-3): KAGVTQTPRYLIKTRGQQVTLSCSPISGHRSVSWYQQTPGQGLQFLFEYFSETQRNKGNFPGRFSGRQFSNSRSEMNVSTLELGDSALYLCASSSTGAPDTQYFGPGTRLTVL.

The CDR3 sequence is CASSLEGTGELTPNIQYF. The CDR3 DNA is TGTGCCAGCAGCTTAGAGGGGACAGGGGAACTTACACCCAACATTCAGTACTTC. This chain joins TRBV7-3 and TRBJ2-4; 10 bases fit TRBD1. The CDR3 length is 18 residues. J gave up 7 bases and V 2 bases, and 14 bases lay outside the gene matches. In germline, CDR1 is SGHTA, CDR2 FQGTGA.

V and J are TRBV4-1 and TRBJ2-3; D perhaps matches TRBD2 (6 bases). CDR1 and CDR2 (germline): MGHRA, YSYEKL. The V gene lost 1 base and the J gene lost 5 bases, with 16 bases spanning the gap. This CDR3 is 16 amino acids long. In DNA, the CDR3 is TGCGCCAGCAGCCAAGGCCCCGGGACTTACCAAGATACGCAGTATTTT. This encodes CASSQGPGTYQDTQYF.

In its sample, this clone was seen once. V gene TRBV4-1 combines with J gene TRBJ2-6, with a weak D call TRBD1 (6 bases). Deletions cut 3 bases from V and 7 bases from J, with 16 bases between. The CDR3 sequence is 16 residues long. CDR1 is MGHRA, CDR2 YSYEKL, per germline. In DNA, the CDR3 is TGCGCCAGCAGCCAGTCAGCCGGGACACTTGCCAACGTCCTGACTTTC. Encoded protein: CASSQSAGTLANVLTF.

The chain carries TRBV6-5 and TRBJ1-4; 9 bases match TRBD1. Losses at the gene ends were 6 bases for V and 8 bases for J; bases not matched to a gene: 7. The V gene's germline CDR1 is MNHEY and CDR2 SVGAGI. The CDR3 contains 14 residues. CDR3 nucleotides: TGTGCCAGCAGAACCAGAGGGACAGGGGAAAAACTGTTTTTT. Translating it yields CASRTRGTGEKLFF.

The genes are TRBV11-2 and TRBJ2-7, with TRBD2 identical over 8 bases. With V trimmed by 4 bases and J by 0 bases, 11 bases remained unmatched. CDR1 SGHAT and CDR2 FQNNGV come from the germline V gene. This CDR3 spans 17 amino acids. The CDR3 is CASSSERGPLRSYEQYF. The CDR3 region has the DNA TGTGCCAGCAGCTCGGAGCGGGGGCCATTACGCTCCTACGAGCAGTACTTC.

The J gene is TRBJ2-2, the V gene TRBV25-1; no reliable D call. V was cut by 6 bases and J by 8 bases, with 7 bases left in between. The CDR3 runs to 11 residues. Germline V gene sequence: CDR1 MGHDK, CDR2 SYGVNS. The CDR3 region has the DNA TGTGCCAGCAGCTTCGGGGGGGAGCTGTTTTTT. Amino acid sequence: CASSFGGELFF. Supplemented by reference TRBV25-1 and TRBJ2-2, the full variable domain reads EADIYQTPRYLVIGTGKKITLECSQTMGHDKMYWYQQDPGMELHLIHYSYGVNSTEKGDLSSESTVSRIRTEHFPLTLESARPSHTSQYLCASSFGGELFFGEGSRLTVL.

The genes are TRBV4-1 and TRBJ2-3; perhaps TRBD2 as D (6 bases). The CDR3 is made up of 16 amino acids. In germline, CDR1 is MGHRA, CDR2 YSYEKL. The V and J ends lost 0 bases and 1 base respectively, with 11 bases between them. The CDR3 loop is CASSQEPGEGTDTQYF. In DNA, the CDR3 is TGCGCCAGCAGCCAAGAACCGGGGGAGGGCACAGATACGCAGTATTTT.

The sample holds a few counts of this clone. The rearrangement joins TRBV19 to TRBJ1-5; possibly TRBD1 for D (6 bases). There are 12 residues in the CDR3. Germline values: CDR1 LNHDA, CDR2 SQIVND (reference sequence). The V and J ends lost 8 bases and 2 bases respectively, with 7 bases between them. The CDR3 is CASRQGNQPQHF. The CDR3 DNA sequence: TGTGCCAGTCGACAGGGCAATCAGCCCCAGCATTTT.

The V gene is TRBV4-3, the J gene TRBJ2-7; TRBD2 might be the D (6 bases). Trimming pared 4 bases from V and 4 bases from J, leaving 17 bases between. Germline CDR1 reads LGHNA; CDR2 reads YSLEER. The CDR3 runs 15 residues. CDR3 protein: CASSLNPGLFYEQYF. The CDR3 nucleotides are TGCGCCAGCAGCCTGAACCCGGGACTTTTTTACGAGCAGTACTTC.

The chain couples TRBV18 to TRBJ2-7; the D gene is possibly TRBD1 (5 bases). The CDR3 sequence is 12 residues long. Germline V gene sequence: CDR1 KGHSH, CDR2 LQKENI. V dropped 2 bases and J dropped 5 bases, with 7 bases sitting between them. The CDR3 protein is CASSPRGHEQYF. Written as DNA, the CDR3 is TGTGCCAGCTCACCAAGGGGCCACGAGCAGTACTTC.

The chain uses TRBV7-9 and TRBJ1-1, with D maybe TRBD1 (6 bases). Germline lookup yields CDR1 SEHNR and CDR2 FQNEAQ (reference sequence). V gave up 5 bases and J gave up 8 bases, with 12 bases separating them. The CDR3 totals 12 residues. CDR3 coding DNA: TGTGCCAGCAGCCAGACGGGGGGCGAAGCTTTCTTT. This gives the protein CASSQTGGEAFF.